This TCR beta chain was obtained from a study of blood T cell repertoires in COVID-19. Study background: Acute and convalescent COVID-19 samples came from the United States, Italy and Spain. T cells, B-cell-depleted T cells, or PBMCs provided the cDNA or gDNA that served as material.

Clones were sequenced by immunoSEQ multiplex PCR, and TCRdb holds only the in-frame ones, with some missing. The sample holds 55,000 to 75,000 clones, approximately 80% seen once. This CDR3 contains 18 residues. Trimming took 4 bases from V and 2 from J; bases not matched to a gene: 9. From germline, CDR1 is LGHNA and CDR2 YSLEER. The receptor's source is a man older than 75 with active or convalescent COVID-19. The sample taken for sequencing was peripheral blood. The rearrangement joins TRBV4-3 to TRBJ2-2; TRBD2 matches 11 bases. CDR3 sequence reads: CASSREPGTSGNTGELFF. The CDR3 bases are TGCGCCAGCAGCCGCGAACCCGGGACTAGCGGAAACACCGGGGAGCTGTTTTTT.